This T cell receptor beta chain was recovered during a study of T cell responses to AZD1222 COVID-19 vaccine. Assay used: immunoSEQ multiplex PCR; TCRdb lists only in-frame clones, some missing. The sample yields some 96,000 clones, approximately 90% seen once. The table lists this clone with a few counts. Its antigen remains unidentified. Study-level points and caveats: Baseline antibody screening turned up just a handful of seropositive AZD1222 recipients. Reports indicate that nearly half of spike-specific TCRs are directed at unmutated variant regions. Donors were chiefly white British, with a greater number of females, and clonal diversity was perhaps underestimated. Samples come after the peak T cell response, not at day 14.

With 5 bases clipped from V and 0 bases from J, the junction kept 15 bases outside the gene matches. The CDR3 runs to 19 residues. The germline gives CDR1 MDHEN, CDR2 SYDVKM. This sequence was found in an adult in good health. The sample in question was peripheral blood, obtained on day 0 of AZD1222 vaccination. V is TRBV28 and J is TRBJ1-5; 8 nucleotides align to TRBD1. CDR3 residues: CASSPIGTGRLNSNQPQHF. CDR3 bases: TGTGCCAGCAGTCCGATCGGGACAGGCCGTCTAAATAGCAATCAGCCCCAGCATTTT. The full variable domain, rest sourced from reference TRBV28 and TRBJ1-5, is DVKVTQSSRYLVKRTGEKVFLECVQDMDHENMFWYRQDPGLGLRLIYFSYDVKMKEKGDIPEGYSVSREKKERFSLILESASTNQTSMYLCASSPIGTGRLNSNQPQHFGDGTRLSIL.